The 21 T cell receptor beta chains below were found in one sample sequenced in a study of T cell responses to AZD1222 COVID-19 vaccine. TCRdb's table, derived via immunoSEQ multiplex PCR, lists solely in-frame clones and lacks some. The profile shows 95,000 to 130,000 clones, 85% to 95% of them singletons. The material sequenced was peripheral blood, taken on day 0 of AZD1222 vaccination. Receptors were obtained from an adult in good health.

V is TRBV3-1 (or the pseudogene TRBV3-2) and J is TRBJ1-4, with D possibly TRBD1 on 6 matching bases. Trimming pared 4 bases from V and 5 bases from J, leaving 17 bases between. Germline V gives CDR1 LGHDT, CDR2 YNNKEL (reference sequence). The CDR3 is 16 residues long. The CDR3 protein is CASSRFHLGTNEKLFF. CDR3 coding DNA: TGTGCCAGCAGCCGATTTCATCTAGGGACAAATGAAAAACTGTTTTTT.

The chain employs TRBV5-1 and TRBJ2-1; 11 nucleotides agree with TRBD2. Germline CDR1 and CDR2: SGHRS and YFSETQ. This CDR3 region has 15 residues. V shed 8 bases, J shed 2 bases, and the junction held 6 bases outside the gene matches. Written as DNA, the CDR3 is TGCGCCAGTACGGTGGGACTAGCGGCCTACAATGAGCAGTTCTTC. Translation gives CASTVGLAAYNEQFF. The full variable domain, with the rest looked up from reference TRBV5-1 and TRBJ2-1, is KAGVTQTPRYLIKTRGQQVTLSCSPISGHRSVSWYQQTPGQGLQFLFEYFSETQRNKGNFPGRFSGRQFSNSRSEMNVSTLELGDSALYLCASTVGLAAYNEQFFGPGTRLTVL.

This rearrangement joins TRBV11-2 to TRBJ2-7, with D perhaps matching TRBD1 (5 bases). The CDR3 covers 15 residues. The germline gives CDR1 SGHAT, CDR2 FQNNGV. V gave up 5 bases and J gave up 0 bases, with 14 bases separating them. Here the CDR3 DNA reads TGTGCCAGCAGCCCCCTCAGGGCGGCCTCCTACGAGCAGTACTTC. Translation gives CASSPLRAASYEQYF.

This clone was picked up a small number of times. The chain's CDR3 is CASGSQAGYYEQYF. In DNA, the CDR3 is TGTGCCAGCGGGTCCCAAGCGGGGTACTACGAGCAGTACTTC. The chain couples TRBV7-2 to TRBJ2-7, with 7 bases identical to TRBD2. Germline CDR1 reads SGHTA; CDR2 reads FQGNSA. Trimming removed 8 bases from V and 3 bases from J; junction bases left unmatched: 10. The CDR3 extends over 14 amino acids.

V and J are TRBV7-8 and TRBJ1-5; tentatively, D is TRBD1 (6 bases). Germline V gives CDR1 SGHVS, CDR2 FQNEAQ. This CDR3 contains 13 residues. V was pared by 5 bases and J by 5 bases, with 10 bases between. The CDR3: CASSRTADQPQHF. CDR3 nucleotide sequence: TGTGCCAGCAGCCGGACAGCAGATCAGCCCCAGCATTTT.

This chain uses TRBV3-1 (or the pseudogene TRBV3-2) with TRBJ2-7; 9 nucleotides match TRBD2. V trimming: 3 bases; J trimming: 5 bases; junction bases outside the gene matches: 5. The germline CDR1 and CDR2 sequences are LGHDT and YNNKEL (reference sequence). CDR3 length: 14 amino acids. CDR3 residues: CASSHTSGSHEQYF. In DNA, the CDR3 is TGTGCCAGCAGCCACACTAGCGGGTCTCACGAGCAGTACTTC.

This chain joins TRBV13 and TRBJ2-7; 7 nucleotides align to TRBD1. This CDR3 contains 14 residues. With V trimmed by 2 bases and J by 5 bases, 6 bases remained unmatched. Germline assignment: CDR1 PRHDT and CDR2 FYEKMQ (reference sequence). In DNA form, the CDR3 reads TGTGCCAGCAGCTTAAGCGACAGGGCCCACGAGCAGTACTTC. It codes for CASSLSDRAHEQYF.

V usage is TRBV12-5 and J usage is TRBJ1-3; D unclear. The germline gives CDR1 LGHNT, CDR2 FRNRAP. The CDR3 runs to 20 residues. Trimming shortened V by 2 bases and J by 0 bases, and 23 bases separated the two germline ends. CDR3 nucleotide sequence: TGTGCTAGTGGTTTGCCCACCGGATACCAAATAATTAACTCTGGAAACACCATATATTTT. Translation: CASGLPTGYQIINSGNTIYF.

The V gene is TRBV7-2, the J gene TRBJ2-2; 10 nucleotides line up with TRBD2. The junction had 11 bases not matched to a gene; V was cut back by 5 bases and J by 8 bases. CDR1 is SGHTA, CDR2 FQGNSA, per germline. This CDR3 comprises 16 residues. For the CDR3, the DNA is TGTGCCAGCAGCCGCCCCCGGACTAGCGGACGGGGGGAGCTGTTTTTT. Its protein is CASSRPRTSGRGELFF.

The rearrangement joins TRBV6-6 to TRBJ2-7, with 12 positions matching TRBD1. J was trimmed by 6 bases and V by 5 bases; bases with no gene match: 5. Germline lookup yields CDR1 MNHNY and CDR2 SVGAGI (reference sequence). The CDR3 has 14 amino acids. In nucleotides, the CDR3 is TGTGCCAGCAGTGCCGGGACAGGGGGCCTCGAGCAGTACTTC. Translation: CASSAGTGGLEQYF.

The V and J genes are TRBV6-4 and TRBJ2-3, with D unclear. Germline values: CDR1 MRHNA, CDR2 SNTAGT. There are 12 residues in the CDR3. V was clipped by 0 bases and J by 5 bases, with 3 bases between them. The CDR3 loop is CASSDSLDTQYF. The DNA of the CDR3 is TGTGCCAGCAGTGACTCATTAGATACGCAGTATTTT.

The DNA for the CDR3 is TGTGCCAGCAGAGCTGGCGGGAGGCCAGATACGCAGTATTTT. Translating it yields CASRAGGRPDTQYF. The chain joins TRBV28 to TRBJ2-3, with 8 bases fitting TRBD2. This CDR3 region has 14 residues. Per germline, CDR1 MDHEN and CDR2 SYDVKM. V was clipped by 6 bases and J by 4 bases; unmatched bases: 6.

This chain's CDR3 is CASTPSLGLDSGNTIYF. The CDR3 coding sequence is TGTGCCAGCACCCCTAGCTTGGGACTGGACTCTGGAAACACCATATATTTT. This sequence joins TRBV7-9 and TRBJ1-3, with a possible D match to TRBD1 (5 bases). Germline V CDR1 and CDR2: SEHNR, FQNEAQ (reference sequence). The CDR3 totals 17 residues. The V gene lost 7 bases and the J gene lost 0 bases, with 19 bases spanning the gap.

The chain couples TRBV14 to TRBJ2-1, with D unresolved. The ends were cut back, 1 base at V and 10 bases at J, with 8 bases in the middle. The germline V gene has CDR1 SGHDN and CDR2 FVKESK. CDR3 length equals 12 residues. The CDR3 nucleotides read TGTGCCAGCAGCCAAGGGTCATCCGAGCAGTTCTTC. Protein sequence: CASSQGSSEQFF.

V usage is TRBV11-3 and J usage is TRBJ2-3, with D perhaps matching TRBD1 (6 bases). With 5 bases removed from V and 7 bases from J, the gap between germline ends came to 19 bases. The CDR3 has 15 amino acids. CDR1 and CDR2 (germline): SGHNT, YENEEA. The CDR3 is CASSLGHLRINTQYF. The CDR3 bases are TGTGCCAGCAGCCTGGGACACCTCCGTATAAATACGCAGTATTTT.

The chain combines TRBV3-1 (or the pseudogene TRBV3-2) with TRBJ2-7; D ambiguous. The germline V and J ends were trimmed by 4 bases and 3 bases, with 10 bases remaining between them. Germline CDR1 LGHDT, CDR2 YNNKEL (reference sequence). The CDR3 extends over 13 amino acids. Here the CDR3 DNA reads TGTGCCAGCAGCCCTTCCCCCGACTACGAGCAGTACTTC. This translates into CASSPSPDYEQYF.

The chain joins TRBV5-4 to TRBJ2-6; D unclear. CDR1 is SGHNT and CDR2 is YYREEE in the germline V gene (reference sequence). The CDR3 is made up of 17 amino acids. Trimming stripped 0 bases from V and 0 bases from J, with 10 bases between. CDR3 DNA sequence: TGTGCCAGCAGCTTGGGGGCAGCAAGCTCTGGGGCCAACGTCCTGACTTTC. Residues: CASSLGAASSGANVLTF.

The V and J genes are TRBV5-1 and TRBJ1-2; tentative D call: TRBD1 (5 bases). This CDR3 contains 15 residues. V shed 0 bases and J shed 0 bases, with 9 bases lying between them. CDR1 and CDR2 (germline): SGHRS, YFSETQ. For the CDR3, the DNA is TGCGCCAGCAGCTTGGAGACAGTCTCTAACTATGGCTACACCTTC. Its protein is CASSLETVSNYGYTF.

The CDR3 DNA reads as TGTGCCAGTATGGGTCGGGTGCCTCAGCCCCAGCATTTT. It yields the protein CASMGRVPQPQHF. The chain couples TRBV19 to TRBJ1-5; D is ambiguous. The CDR3 spans 13 residues. V was trimmed by 7 bases and J by 6 bases, leaving 13 bases between them. Germline V gene data show CDR1 as LNHDA and CDR2 as SQIVND (reference sequence).

The V gene is TRBV4-1, the J gene TRBJ2-7; no firm D call. V was trimmed by 1 base and J by 3 bases, leaving 10 bases between them. The CDR3 spans 14 residues. The germline CDR1 and CDR2 sequences are MGHRA and YSYEKL. CDR3 sequence reads: CASSQVGNVYEQYF. CDR3 nucleotide sequence: TGCGCCAGCAGCCAAGTAGGTAATGTCTACGAGCAGTACTTC.

The J gene is TRBJ1-1, the V gene TRBV19; TRBD1 agrees at 8 bases. Per the germline V gene, CDR1 is LNHDA and CDR2 is SQIVND (reference sequence). The length of the CDR3 is 14 residues. Trimming removed 2 bases from V and 2 bases from J; junction bases left unmatched: 1. CDR3 residues: CASSITGGNTEAFF. Here the CDR3 DNA reads TGTGCCAGTAGTATAACAGGGGGAAACACTGAAGCTTTCTTT. Together with reference TRBV19 and TRBJ1-1, the CDR3 gives the full variable domain: DGGITQSPKYLFRKEGQNVTLSCEQNLNHDAMYWYRQDPGQGLRLIYYSQIVNDFQKGDIAEGYSVSREKKESFPLTVTSAQKNPTAFYLCASSITGGNTEAFFGQGTRLTVV.